This T cell receptor beta chain was sequenced in a study of shared clonotypes between healthy human individuals (dated by TCRdb to about 2020). At the level of the whole study: The cohort comprised two women and a few men aged 18 to 49 years. For each donor, CD4 naive and CD4 memory were each given three plates, CD8 naive was given two plates, and CD8 memory was given one plate. To estimate repertoire size and how much clonotype sharing occurs between individuals, the study deeply sequenced the blood TCR repertoires of roughly 5 healthy adults. Libraries were prepared and TCR repertoires were sequenced by different laboratories using diverse techniques, in order to increase sequencing depth and limit assay-specific biases. Per donor, leukapheresis produced somewhere between about 0.9 and 9 billion PBMCs. What the study reported, not specific to this receptor: Roughly 5% of naive CD4, more than 3% of naive CD8, 2% to 2.5% of memory CD4, and around 0.42% of memory CD8 clonotypes were shared across several donors. Sampling was limited to blood, and TCR repertoires in tissue likely differ from TCR repertoires in blood. Estimated clonotype richness was generally larger for naive than for memory subsets. Clonotypes shared by all four sorted-subset donors showed higher generation probabilities than non-shared clonotypes. The genetic and exposure-history diversity represented was limited by the small number of donors. Based on pairwise subsampling, the degree of clonotype sharing among donors was expected to be affected by sequencing depth. Rarefaction of sorted-subset datasets indicated incomplete sequencing despite the large sequencing depth.

TCR CDR3 regions were amplified from genomic DNA by multiplex PCR using the deep immunoSEQ assay. Genomic DNA extracted from each cell subset was distributed evenly over all wells of several immunoSEQ 96-well plates, and each plate served as one replicate. For sorted subsets, each replicate PCR was loaded with 200 to 250 ng genomic DNA, equivalent to roughly 30,000 T cell genomes. Purified libraries were quantified with a Qubit 3.0 fluorometer, sized on a Bioanalyzer 2100, and re-quantified with the KAPA Library Quantification kit. Every immunoSEQ 96-well plate was sequenced on a dedicated single-read 150-cycle Illumina NextSeq 550 flow cell. Per the original workflow: The immunoSEQ output contained only junctional sequences without quality scores, so filtering could not match that applied to full-length reads. Sequences were annotated with PyIR, a Python wrapper for IgBLAST v1.9, using IMGT germline references to assign V/J genes and CDR3. Any read was removed if the V/J assignment was weak (E-value above 1e-6), the CDR3 was missing, or the read contained stop codons, out-of-frame junctions, or ambiguous translated residues. A V3J clonotype was defined by an identical inferred V gene, J gene, and CDR3 amino acid sequence. To compute the percentage overlap between repertoires, the number of shared unique clonotypes was divided by the size of the smaller repertoire. Three approaches were used to assess repertoire richness: RTK rarefaction, the Chao1 estimator, and Recon v2.1 estimates of unobserved clonotypes. Generation probabilities were computed with OLGA for all TCRbeta clonotypes obtained by the gDNA method from several donors. TCRdb took this table from immuneACCESS and kept in-frame rearrangements with V and J called. Such tables lack part of the clones; where checked against another copy, unresolved V genes explain under half of the gap, and the rest is unexplained. The V and J calls and clone size were taken over from that table, and D and trimming were inferred from the DNA. For this sample the table gives under 350,000 clones, of which 87% were detected only once. Clones ranked in the top ten supply 16% of the sample.

About this clone itself: What antigen it recognizes has not been identified. No much larger clonotype is one base removed from it; base qualities were not supplied.

The donors were healthy, HIV-negative adults with no recently reported acute infections or vaccinations. All donors were Caucasian adults living in Nashville, Tennessee, USA. CD8 memory samples combined magnetically selected CD45RO+ cells with CCR7-negative CD45RA+ effector memory (TemRA) cells. After blood collection by leukapheresis, PBMCs were isolated using Ficoll-Histopaque density gradient centrifugation and then cryopreserved in the vapor phase of liquid nitrogen. Analytical flow cytometry was used to check the purity and quantity of each magnetically sorted T cell population. Genomic DNA was isolated from each sorted fraction and quantified by UV absorbance on a Nanodrop 2000c. This sequence was found in a man between 18 and 35 years old in good health. Material: memory CD8+ T cells sorted from blood. What the cell subset or site label conveys for this sample: CD45RO+ cells pooled with CCR7-negative TemRA cells.

The CDR3 in this case is CASSVGTSGSGLEQYF. The DNA reads as follows: TGTGCCAGCAGCGTAGGCACTAGCGGGAGCGGCCTCGAGCAGTACTTC. In this chain, TRBV9 is recombined with TRBJ2-7, and 11 bases in between align with TRBD2. According to the germline V gene, CDR1 reads SGDLS and CDR2 reads YYNGEE. Ends trimmed: V by 0 bases, J by 6 bases; bases unmatched to a gene: 8. CDR3 length: 16 amino acids, cysteine to phenylalanine. CDR3 DNA is the only sequence kept; it has 48 bases, read in frame from the first base. The CDR3 plus the reference TRBV9 and TRBJ2-7 genes for the other parts give the full variable domain: DSGVTQTPKHLITATGQRVTLRCSPRSGDLSVYWYQQSLDQGLQFLIQYYNGEERAKGNILERFSAQQFPDLHSELNLSSLELGDSALYFCASSVGTSGSGLEQYFGPGTRLTVT.